The T cell receptor (beta chain) described here comes from a study of neurological immune-mediated disorders (dated by TCRdb to about 2019). For the study in its entirety: Peripheral blood TCR-beta repertoires from HTLV-I-associated myelopathy (HAM/TSP) patients, multiple sclerosis patients and healthy controls were compared by UMI-based sequencing. Longitudinal samples, technical triplicates and paired sorted CD4+ and CD8+ T-cell subsets, alongside PBMC samples, were included among the approximately 98 TCR-beta libraries. The cohort comprised some 71 subjects: roughly 14 HAM/TSP patients, 35 or so multiple sclerosis patients and 20 healthy controls. On the study overall, not on this receptor specifically: Across subjects, expanded clones never shared an identical CDR3 amino acid sequence, which suggests that the TCR-beta repertoires in every group were private. TCR clonal expansion was highest in HAM/TSP patients and lowest in MS patients, with MS patients falling below even healthy controls.

cDNA was synthesized by template-switch 5'RACE using a primer with a 10-nucleotide random unique molecular identifier that tagged each TCR transcript. Every sequencing run covered 15-18 subjects and yielded more than 160 million TCR-beta sequences. The RNeasy kit was used to extract total RNA. Using the KAPA Real-time Library Amplification kit, TCR-beta VDJ regions were amplified with primers for the TCR constant region and the 5'RACE anchor. A first PCR added sample indexes and Illumina adaptors, after which a second PCR increased the library yield. After purification with Ampure beads, the TCR product of roughly 650 bp was size-selected on a 2% E-gel SizeSelection system. Library quality was checked on a Bioanalyzer, concentration was measured with Qubit, and libraries were quantified with the Kapa Library Quantification kit before pooling. Paired-end 2 x 150 bp sequencing of the libraries was performed on an Illumina HiSeq 2500. To increase sequence diversity, about 25-31% phiX was spiked into each library pool. Under the source paper's analysis protocol: Quality-filtered reads were processed with the UMI-based MiGEC pipeline, which removed over 75% of raw TCR sequences during error correction. IMGT germline references were used for alignment of VDJ genes, and clonotypes were defined by a unique CDR3 amino acid sequence together with V-J genes. Clonal expansion, Shannon diversity and CDR3 relatedness (CalcPairwiseDistances, ClusterSamples) were evaluated with VDJtools, and phylogenetic trees were built with CLCbio workbench. Clones with at least 8 unique UMIs were defined as expanded, with this threshold being based on coefficient-of-variation modelling across technical triplicates. TCRdb reprocessing: public reads trimmed at Q25 with fastp, clones called with MiXCR, in-frame beta chains kept. When rows share a CDR3 protein, they turn into one entry using the most common DNA and genes. It is TCRdb's table, rather than the study itself, that gives the V and J calls and clone size. The sample contains about 79,000 distinct CDR3 sequences, less than 15% of them found a single time. The leading ten clones occupy 6% to 7% of the sample.

Healthy controls were blood bank volunteers in Maryland, USA. For the unsorted PBMC libraries, 2 million PBMCs were stored in RNAlater at -80 degrees C until RNA extraction and were used to generate the libraries. Peripheral blood underwent Ficoll-Hypaque density gradient centrifugation to isolate PBMCs, which were then cryopreserved in liquid nitrogen. CDR1 and CDR2 (MDHEN, SYDVKM) derive from the germline V gene. Counted from cysteine to phenylalanine, this CDR3 has 14 amino acids. Kept here is only the CDR3 DNA, which spans 42 bases and is read in frame from base 1. V loses 2 bases of germline sequence and J loses 2 bases, and the interval between the two ends is 9 bases. This clonotype was seen ten or more times. The target of this receptor is not known. No much larger clonotype is one base removed from it; base qualities were not supplied.

The sample taken for sequencing was PBMCs. The TCR was taken from a woman in her fifties or sixties in good health. The sequence links TRBV28 to TRBJ2-5; perhaps TRBD1 is the D gene, with 6 bases matching. The CDR3 region: CASSLIGGQETQYF. The nucleotides read TGTGCCAGCAGTTTAATAGGGGGACAAGAGACCCAGTACTTC.